This record covers a single T cell receptor beta chain. This record comes from a study of blood T cell repertoires in COVID-19. Overall study context: Sample material is recorded as cDNA or gDNA derived from T cells, B-cell-depleted T cells, or PBMCs.

With 4 bases clipped from V and 10 bases from J, the junction kept 9 bases outside the gene matches. From germline, CDR1 is LNHDA and CDR2 SQIVND (reference sequence). This CDR3 is built from 13 residues. Methods used by the authors: Estimation of nucleated cell counts relied on the amplification of reference gene primers. Profiling relied on immunoSEQ multiplex PCR, and the TCRdb table lists in-frame clones only, not all of them. The DNA gave D and trimming, while V, J and clone size come from that table. The table has tens of thousands of clones, approximately 89% seen once. The J gene is TRBJ1-1, the V gene TRBV19, with 7 bases aligning to TRBD1. This TCR derives from a man aged 50 to 59 with acute or convalescent COVID-19. Sequenced input: peripheral blood. In DNA form, the CDR3 reads TGTGCCAGTAGTAGTCAAGGACAGGTAGGAGCTTTCTTT. Its protein is CASSSQGQVGAFF.